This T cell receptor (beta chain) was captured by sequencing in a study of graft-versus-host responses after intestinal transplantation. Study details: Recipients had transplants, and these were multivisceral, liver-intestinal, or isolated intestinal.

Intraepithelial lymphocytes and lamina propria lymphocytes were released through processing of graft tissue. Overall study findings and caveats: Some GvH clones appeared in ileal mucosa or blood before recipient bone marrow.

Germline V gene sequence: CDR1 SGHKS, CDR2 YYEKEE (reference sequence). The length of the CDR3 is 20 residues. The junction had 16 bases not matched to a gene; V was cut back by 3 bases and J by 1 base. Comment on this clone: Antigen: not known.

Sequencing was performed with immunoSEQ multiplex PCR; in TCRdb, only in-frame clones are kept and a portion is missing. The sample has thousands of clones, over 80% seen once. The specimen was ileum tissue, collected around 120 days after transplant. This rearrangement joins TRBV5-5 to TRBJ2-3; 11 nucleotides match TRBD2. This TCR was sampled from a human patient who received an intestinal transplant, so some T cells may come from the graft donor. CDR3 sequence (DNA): TGTGCCAGCAGCTCCCGGGGGGCCGCGACTAGCGGGACCCGCACAGATACGCAGTATTTT. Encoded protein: CASSSRGAATSGTRTDTQYF.